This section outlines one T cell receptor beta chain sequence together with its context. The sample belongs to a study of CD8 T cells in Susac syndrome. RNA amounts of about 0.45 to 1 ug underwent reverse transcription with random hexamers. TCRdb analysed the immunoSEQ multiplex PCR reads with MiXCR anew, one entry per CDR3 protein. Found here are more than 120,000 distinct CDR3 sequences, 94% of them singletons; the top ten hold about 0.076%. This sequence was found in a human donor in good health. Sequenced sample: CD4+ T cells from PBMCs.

The CDR3 sequence: CASSFLRLAGGLNEQFF. The CDR3 bases are TGTGCCAGCAGCTTTCTGAGGCTAGCGGGAGGCCTCAATGAGCAGTTCTTC. The V and J genes are TRBV11-2 and TRBJ2-1; 11 bases are a match to TRBD2. V lost 3 bases, J lost 6 bases, and 10 bases stayed unmatched. This CDR3 has 17 amino acids. Germline-derived CDR1 and CDR2 are SGHAT and FQNNGV.